The rows below give T cell receptor beta chains drawn from one sample of a study of regulatory T cells in long-lasting Graves disease. TCRdb itself ran the multiplex PCR reads through MiXCR, one entry per CDR3 protein. The data contain 700,000 or so distinct CDR3 sequences, around 32% of them singletons. The sequences come from peripheral blood mononuclear cells (PBMCs), collected when the disease was refractory, from a patient treated with antithyroid drugs. These receptors all come from a female donor with Graves disease. Each CDR3 is given with its conserved first and last residue. A D gene is named only where the DNA matches it firmly. Only part of the rows carry a size: once, few, many, or a class if the clone is expanded.

>.|TRBV5-1|.|15|TRBJ1-2
CASSRDGSTNYGYTF
TGCGCCAGCAGCCGGGACGGATCGACTAACTATGGCTACACCTTC
>few|TRBV12-5|.|13|TRBJ2-7
CASGLGPACEQYF
TGTGCTAGTGGTTTGGGGCCAGCCTGCGAGCAGTACTTC
>few|TRBV5-4|.|15|TRBJ2-7
CASSLDRVMPYEQYF
TGTGCCAGCAGCTTGGACAGGGTCATGCCCTACGAGCAGTACTTC
>few|TRBV30|.|13|TRBJ1-2
CAWSVQGLYGYTF
TGTGCCTGGAGTGTACAGGGACTCTATGGCTACACCTTC
>few|TRBV12-5|.|13|TRBJ2-7
CASGLGRGYEQYF
TGTGCTAGTGGTTTGGGCAGGGGCTACGAGCAGTACTTC
>.|TRBV6-2/TRBV6-3|TRBD1|13|TRBJ1-2
CASLQQGAYGYTF
TGTGCCAGCCTACAGCAGGGGGCATATGGCTACACCTTC
>.|TRBV7-9|TRBD2|13|TRBJ2-5
CASSGRGQETQYF
TGTGCCAGCAGCGGGCGGGGGCAAGAGACCCAGTACTTC
>.|TRBV18|.|14|TRBJ1-1
CASSPRGVSTEAFF
TGTGCCAGCTCACCCAGGGGAGTAAGCACTGAAGCTTTCTTT
>few|TRBV25-1|TRBD2|15|TRBJ2-7
CASSDLAGGVHEQYF
TGTGCCAGCAGTGATCTAGCGGGAGGGGTTCACGAGCAGTACTTC
>.|TRBV11-2|.|14|TRBJ2-7
CASRWSSANYEQYF
TGTGCCAGCAGATGGTCTAGCGCTAACTACGAGCAGTACTTC
>few|TRBV6-5|TRBD1|16|TRBJ1-1
CASSYRDRARNTEAFF
TGTGCCAGCAGTTACAGGGACAGGGCTCGTAACACTGAAGCTTTCTTT
>few|TRBV29-1|.|11|TRBJ2-5
CSVEFWETQYF
TGCAGCGTTGAATTCTGGGAGACCCAGTACTTC
>.|TRBV10-3|TRBD1|15|TRBJ2-7
CAISEGDRGTYEQYF
TGTGCCATCAGTGAGGGGGACAGGGGGACGTACGAGCAGTACTTC
>many|TRBV28|.|12|TRBJ1-5
CASGGGNQPQHF
TGTGCCAGCGGGGGGGGGAATCAGCCCCAGCATTTT
>few|TRBV5-1|.|15|TRBJ1-6
CASSAGTVYNSPLHF
TGCGCCAGCAGTGCCGGGACGGTGTATAATTCACCCCTCCACTTT
>few|TRBV12-3/TRBV12-4|.|15|TRBJ1-3
CASSLVTGPGNTIYF
TGTGCCAGCAGTTTAGTAACAGGGCCTGGAAACACCATATATTTT
>.|TRBV3-1|.|16|TRBJ1-5
CASSQSAPGVNQPQHF
TGTGCCAGCAGCCAATCCGCTCCAGGGGTGAATCAGCCCCAGCATTTT
>.|TRBV28|.|16|TRBJ1-3
CASSFGQTSSGNTIYF
TGTGCCAGCAGTTTCGGGCAGACCAGCTCTGGAAACACCATATATTTT
>many|TRBV2|.|10|TRBJ1-1
CASSVSEAFF
TGTGCCAGCAGTGTCAGTGAAGCTTTCTTT
>.|TRBV5-1|.|14|TRBJ1-1
CASRTTGMLTEAFF
TGCGCCAGCAGAACCACAGGGATGCTGACTGAAGCTTTCTTT
>.|TRBV5-1|.|15|TRBJ2-2
CASSLVQGDTGELFF
TGTGCCAGCAGCTTAGTCCAGGGCGACACCGGGGAGCTGTTTTTT
>.|TRBV7-9|TRBD1|15|TRBJ1-6
CASSTPGTDNSPLHF
TGTGCCAGCAGCACTCCCGGGACAGACAATTCACCCCTCCACTTT
>many|TRBV2|.|15|TRBJ1-1
CASSDRDLGNTEAFF
TGTGCCAGCAGTGACCGGGATTTGGGGAACACTGAAGCTTTCTTT
>few|TRBV7-6|.|14|TRBJ1-4
CASSPSLGEEKLFF
TGTGCCAGCAGCCCTAGCCTGGGTGAGGAAAAACTGTTTTTT
>few|TRBV11-2|.|16|TRBJ2-2
CASSNSGSFNTGELFF
TGTGCCAGCAGCAATTCGGGGTCTTTCAACACCGGGGAGCTGTTTTTT
>.|TRBV7-3|.|16|TRBJ1-2
CASSLTVGRENYGYTF
TGTGCCAGCAGCTTAACGGTGGGCAGGGAGAACTATGGCTACACCTTC
>.|TRBV12-3/TRBV12-4|.|16|TRBJ1-5
CASSPSGRGSNQPQHF
TGTGCCAGCAGTCCCTCAGGGAGGGGAAGCAATCAGCCCCAGCATTTT
>.|TRBV6-4|TRBD1|18|TRBJ2-7
CASSYWDRGPLSSYEQYF
TGTGCCAGCAGTTACTGGGACAGGGGGCCCTTATCCTCCTACGAGCAGTACTTC
>.|TRBV30|TRBD1|12|TRBJ2-7
CAWESQGGEQYF
TGTGCCTGGGAATCACAGGGGGGCGAGCAGTACTTC
>.|TRBV6-2/TRBV6-3|.|16|TRBJ2-2
CASSYGRWGSTGELFF
TGTGCCAGCAGTTACGGTCGGTGGGGTTCCACCGGGGAGCTGTTTTTT
>.|TRBV30|.|12|TRBJ2-7
CAWSGRDYEQYF
TGTGCCTGGAGTGGCAGGGACTACGAGCAGTACTTC
>.|TRBV12-3/TRBV12-4|.|13|TRBJ2-5
CASSPDLRKTQYF
TGTGCCAGCAGTCCGGACCTTCGCAAGACCCAGTACTTC
>.|TRBV20-1|TRBD1|14|TRBJ1-4
CSALSGTGTQKLFF
TGCAGTGCCCTATCCGGGACAGGCACCCAAAAACTGTTTTTT
>few|TRBV25-1|TRBD2|15|TRBJ2-7
CASSDSLAVHYEQYF
TGTGCCAGCAGTGATAGTCTAGCGGTTCACTACGAGCAGTACTTC
>few|TRBV7-9|TRBD2|16|TRBJ2-7
CASTRTSGRGTYEQYF
TGTGCCAGCACCAGGACTAGCGGGAGGGGAACCTACGAGCAGTACTTC
>.|TRBV4-1|.|18|TRBJ1-3
CASSQGRARGPSGNTIYF
TGCGCCAGCAGCCAAGGTCGGGCGAGGGGACCCTCTGGAAACACCATATATTTT
>.|TRBV5-1|.|18|TRBJ2-2
CASSWLSSRSANTGELFF
TGCGCCAGCAGCTGGCTTTCGTCTCGTTCCGCGAACACCGGGGAGCTGTTTTTT
>.|TRBV6-2/TRBV6-3|.|13|TRBJ1-4
CASSEDSGEKLFF
TGTGCCAGCAGTGAGGACTCCGGGGAAAAACTGTTTTTT